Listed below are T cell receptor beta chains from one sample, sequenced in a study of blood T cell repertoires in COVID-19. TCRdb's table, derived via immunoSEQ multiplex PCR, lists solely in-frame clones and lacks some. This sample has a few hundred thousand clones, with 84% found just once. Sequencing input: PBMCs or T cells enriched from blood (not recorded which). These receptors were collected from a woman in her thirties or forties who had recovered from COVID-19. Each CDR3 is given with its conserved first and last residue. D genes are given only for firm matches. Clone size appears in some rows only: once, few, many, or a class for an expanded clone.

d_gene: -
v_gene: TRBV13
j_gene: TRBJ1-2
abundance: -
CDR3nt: TGTGCCAGCAGCTCCCGACAGGTTCTATTAAGCTACACCTTC
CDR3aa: CASSSRQVLLSYTF

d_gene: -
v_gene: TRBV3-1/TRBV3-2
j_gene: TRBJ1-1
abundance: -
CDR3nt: TGTGCCAGCAGCCAAGAGGCAGGGCTCCAAGCTTTCTTT
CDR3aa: CASSQEAGLQAFF

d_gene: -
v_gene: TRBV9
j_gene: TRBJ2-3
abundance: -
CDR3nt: TGTGCCAGCAGCGTAGCGGGGGTCACAGATACGCAGTATTTT
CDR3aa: CASSVAGVTDTQYF

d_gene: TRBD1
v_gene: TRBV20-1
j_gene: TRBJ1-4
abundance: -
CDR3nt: TGCAGTGCTACAGGGGGAGAAAAACTGTTTTTT
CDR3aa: CSATGGEKLFF

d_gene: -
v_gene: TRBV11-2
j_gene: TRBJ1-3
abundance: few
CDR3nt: TGTGCCAGCAGCTTAGGAGGGTCTGGAAACACCATATATTTT
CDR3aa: CASSLGGSGNTIYF

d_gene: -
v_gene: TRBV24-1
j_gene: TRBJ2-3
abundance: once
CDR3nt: TGTGCCACCAGTTATGAAGAGACAGGACTTAGCACAGATACGCAGTATTTT
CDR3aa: CATSYEETGLSTDTQYF

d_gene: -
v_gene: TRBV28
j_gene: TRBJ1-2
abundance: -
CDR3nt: TGTGCCAGCAGTTCTCCAGGGCGGGGGCTTGGCTACACCTTC
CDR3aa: CASSSPGRGLGYTF

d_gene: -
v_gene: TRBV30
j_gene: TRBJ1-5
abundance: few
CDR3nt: TGTGCCTGGAGTGTAGGGCAGGGCTATCAGCCCCAGCATTTT
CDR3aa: CAWSVGQGYQPQHF

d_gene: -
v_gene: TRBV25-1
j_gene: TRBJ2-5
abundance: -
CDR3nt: TGTGCCAGCAGTGAAGGAGGACGGGGTGGCCAAGAGACCCAGTACTTC
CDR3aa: CASSEGGRGGQETQYF

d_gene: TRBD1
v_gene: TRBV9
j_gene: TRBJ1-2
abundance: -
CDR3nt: TGTGCCAGCAGCGTAGCGGGGACAGGGAACGGCTACACCTTC
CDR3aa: CASSVAGTGNGYTF

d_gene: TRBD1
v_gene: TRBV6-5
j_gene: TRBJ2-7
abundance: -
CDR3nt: TGTGCCAGCAGTTATAGTCTTGGACAGGGGTACGAGCAGTACTTC
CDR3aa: CASSYSLGQGYEQYF

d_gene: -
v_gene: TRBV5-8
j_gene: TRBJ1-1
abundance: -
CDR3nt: TGTGCCAGCAGCCTCCCCGGGCGGGGTAGAACTGAAGCTTTCTTT
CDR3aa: CASSLPGRGRTEAFF

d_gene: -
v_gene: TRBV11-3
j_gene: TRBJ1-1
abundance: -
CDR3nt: TGTGCCAGCAGCCCCAGCCCGGGGAAAACTGAAGCTTTCTTT
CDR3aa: CASSPSPGKTEAFF

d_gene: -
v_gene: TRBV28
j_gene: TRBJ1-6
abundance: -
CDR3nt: TGTGCCAGCAGGACCCGGGTTTCACCTTCTTATAATTCACCCCTCCACTTT
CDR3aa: CASRTRVSPSYNSPLHF

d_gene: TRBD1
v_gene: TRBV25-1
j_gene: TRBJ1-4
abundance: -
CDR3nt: TGTGCCAGCAGAGTCCGGGGACAGGGGAATGAAAAACTGTTTTTT
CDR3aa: CASRVRGQGNEKLFF

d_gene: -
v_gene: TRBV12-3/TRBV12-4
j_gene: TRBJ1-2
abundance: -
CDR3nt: TGTGCCAGCAGTTTGGTACAGGATGGCTACACCTTC
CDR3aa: CASSLVQDGYTF

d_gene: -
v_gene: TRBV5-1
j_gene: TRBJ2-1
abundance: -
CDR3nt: TGCGCCAGCAGCTTGGAGCCGGGACTCACCGCTCATGAGCAGTTCTTC
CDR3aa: CASSLEPGLTAHEQFF

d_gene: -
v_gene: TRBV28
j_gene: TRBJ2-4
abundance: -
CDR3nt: TGTGCCAGCAGTTTATTGGTATCAAGGGGCATTCAGTACTTC
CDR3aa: CASSLLVSRGIQYF

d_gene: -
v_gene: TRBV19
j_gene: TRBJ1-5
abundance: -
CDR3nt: TGTGCCAGTAGCCCAGGGAAATATAGCAATCAGCCCCAGCATTTT
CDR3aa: CASSPGKYSNQPQHF

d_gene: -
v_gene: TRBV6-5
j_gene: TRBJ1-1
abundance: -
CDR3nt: TGTGCCAGCAGAACCGGGACATCTTACACTGAAGCTTTCTTT
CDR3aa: CASRTGTSYTEAFF

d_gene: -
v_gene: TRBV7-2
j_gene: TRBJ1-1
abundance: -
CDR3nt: TGTGCCAGCAGCCCCAAACGGGGGGCAGGTGAAGCTTTCTTT
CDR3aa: CASSPKRGAGEAFF

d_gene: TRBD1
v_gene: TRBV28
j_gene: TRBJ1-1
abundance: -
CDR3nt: TGTGCCAGCAGTACAGGGGACACTGAAGCTTTCTTT
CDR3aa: CASSTGDTEAFF

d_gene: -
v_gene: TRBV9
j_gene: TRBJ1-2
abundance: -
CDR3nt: TGTGCCAGCAGCGTAGATGGCCGCTCTAACTATGGCTACACCTTC
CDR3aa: CASSVDGRSNYGYTF

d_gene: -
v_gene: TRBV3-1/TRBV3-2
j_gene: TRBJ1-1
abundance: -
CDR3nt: TGTGCCAGCAGCTTGAAGGGGATGAACACTGAAGCTTTCTTT
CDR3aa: CASSLKGMNTEAFF

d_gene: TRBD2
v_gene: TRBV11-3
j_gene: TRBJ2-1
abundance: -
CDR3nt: TGTGCCAGCAGCTCTCGGACTAGTCCTTATAAAAATGAGCAGTTCTTC
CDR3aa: CASSSRTSPYKNEQFF

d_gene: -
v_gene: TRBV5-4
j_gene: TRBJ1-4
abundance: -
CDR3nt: TGTGCCAGCAGCTTATACGGTGAAAAACTGTTTTTT
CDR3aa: CASSLYGEKLFF

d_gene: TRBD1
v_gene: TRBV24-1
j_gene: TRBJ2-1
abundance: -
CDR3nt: TGTGCCACCAGTGACTCAGGACAGGGGATAGGTAATGAGCAGTTCTTC
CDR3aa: CATSDSGQGIGNEQFF

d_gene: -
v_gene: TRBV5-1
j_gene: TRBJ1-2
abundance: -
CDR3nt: TGCGCCAGCAGCTGGACCGGTTTACAGGGTAACTATGGCTACACCTTC
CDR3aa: CASSWTGLQGNYGYTF

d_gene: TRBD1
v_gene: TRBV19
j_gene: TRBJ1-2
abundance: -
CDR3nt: TGTGCCAGCGGGACAGAACTTGCTCATAACTATGGCTACACCTTC
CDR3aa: CASGTELAHNYGYTF

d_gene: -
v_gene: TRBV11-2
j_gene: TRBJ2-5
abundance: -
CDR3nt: TGTGCCAGCAGCTTATTCCAGGGGGAGACCCAGTACTTC
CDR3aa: CASSLFQGETQYF

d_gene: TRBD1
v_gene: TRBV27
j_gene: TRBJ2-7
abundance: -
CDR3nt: TGTGCCAGCAGTCCCCAATGGACAGGGGGCTCCTACGAGCAGTACTTC
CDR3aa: CASSPQWTGGSYEQYF

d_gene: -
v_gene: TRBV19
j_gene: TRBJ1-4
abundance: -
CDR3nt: TGTGCCAGTAGCATGCGGCAATCGGAAAAACTGTTTTTT
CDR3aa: CASSMRQSEKLFF

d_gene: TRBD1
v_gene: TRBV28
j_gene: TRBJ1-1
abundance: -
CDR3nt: TGTGCCAGCAGTCGCGACAGGGGGCGAATGAGCACTGAAGCTTTCTTT
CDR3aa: CASSRDRGRMSTEAFF

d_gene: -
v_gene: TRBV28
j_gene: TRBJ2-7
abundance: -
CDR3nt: TGTGCCAGCGAAAGGCGGGAACCTCGCGAGCAGTACTTC
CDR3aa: CASERREPREQYF

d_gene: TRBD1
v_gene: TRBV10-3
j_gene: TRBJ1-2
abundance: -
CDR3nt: TGTGCCATCTCCGGGACAGGGTCAGGGGGGAACTATGGCTACACCTTC
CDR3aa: CAISGTGSGGNYGYTF

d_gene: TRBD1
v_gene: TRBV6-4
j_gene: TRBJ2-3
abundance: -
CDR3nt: TGTGCCAGCAGCCACCAGGGACAGGGCCCCTACACGCAGTATTTT
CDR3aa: CASSHQGQGPYTQYF

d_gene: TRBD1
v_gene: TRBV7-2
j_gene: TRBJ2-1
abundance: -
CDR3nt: TGTGCCAGCAGCTTAGGGACAGGTGGGCGGGAGCAGTTCTTC
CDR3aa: CASSLGTGGREQFF